The 10 T cell receptor beta chains below come from one sample, sequenced in a study of cytomegalovirus exposure and HLA in healthy donors. PCR was performed using 60 Vbeta and 13 Jbeta primers. The protocol was immunoSEQ multiplex PCR, while the TCRdb copy is restricted to in-frame clones and leaves out a portion. The table records some 130,000 clones, approximately 78% of them present only once. The sample taken for sequencing was PBMCs. The origin of the receptors is a woman between 35 and 50 years old in good health and CMV-seropositive.

For this clone: Other DNA sequences from this sample encode an identical CDR3 as well. V and J are TRBV28 and TRBJ1-2, with no clear D. V was shortened by 7 bases and J by 2 bases, with 11 bases between the two germline ends. The CDR3 is made up of 13 amino acids. Germline V gene sequence: CDR1 MDHEN, CDR2 SYDVKM. CDR3 amino acids: CASTRIGNYGYTF. In nucleotides, the CDR3 is TGTGCCAGCACCCGAATCGGGAACTATGGCTACACCTTC.

The chain links TRBV21-1 to TRBJ2-6; TRBD1 is the table's D call, not checked against the DNA. TRBV21-1 has pseudogene status. The CDR3 is 18 residues long. CDR3 coding DNA: TGTGCCAGCAGCAAAGTTCAGGGGGTTAACTCTGGGGCCAACGTCCTGACTTTC. Its protein is CASSKVQGVNSGANVLTF.

This chain uses TRBV7-9 with TRBJ1-4, with TRBD1 matching over 10 bases. Germline V gene sequence: CDR1 SEHNR, CDR2 FQNEAQ (reference sequence). After removal of 5 bases from V and 6 bases from J, the junction contained 3 bases not matched to a gene. The CDR3 is made up of 14 amino acids. This CDR3 is CASSRDRGDEKLFF. The DNA for the CDR3 is TGTGCCAGCAGCCGGGACAGGGGAGATGAAAAACTGTTTTTT.

The V call is TRBV7-9, the J call TRBJ2-1; 11 bases are a match to TRBD2. The germline gives CDR1 SEHNR, CDR2 FQNEAQ (reference sequence). The CDR3 spans 13 residues. Trimming took 8 bases from V and 8 from J; bases not matched to a gene: 5. CDR3 region: CASRLAGGDEQFF. CDR3 DNA sequence: TGTGCCAGCCGTCTAGCGGGAGGCGATGAGCAGTTCTTC.

The chain joins TRBV5-1 to TRBJ2-7; 7 bases line up with TRBD1. With 3 bases clipped from V and 1 base from J, the junction kept 10 bases outside the gene matches. This CDR3 has 16 residues. Germline values: CDR1 SGHRS, CDR2 YFSETQ. CDR3 nucleotide sequence: TGCGCCAGCAGCTCCGGGACAGCTCAGCTTTCCTACGAGCAGTACTTC. It encodes CASSSGTAQLSYEQYF.

CDR3 loop: CASSPDRVRSEAFF. The DNA of the CDR3 is TGTGCCAGCAGCCCCGACAGGGTAAGATCTGAAGCTTTCTTT. The V gene is TRBV7-2, the J gene TRBJ1-1, with 7 bases aligning to TRBD1. J lost 6 bases, V lost 5 bases, and 9 bases had no gene match. This CDR3 has 14 residues. Germline-derived CDR1 and CDR2 are SGHTA and FQGNSA. The full variable domain, its missing parts supplied by reference TRBV7-2 and TRBJ1-1, is GAGVSQSPSNKVTEKGKDVELRCDPISGHTALYWYRQSLGQGLEFLIYFQGNSAPDKSGLPSDRFSAERTGGSVSTLTIQRTQQEDSAVYLCASSPDRVRSEAFFGQGTRLTVV.

The chain combines TRBV5-1 with TRBJ1-2; 8 positions agree with TRBD1. V gave up 2 bases and J gave up 3 bases; unmatched junction bases: 6. The CDR3 spans 15 residues. CDR1 SGHRS and CDR2 YFSETQ come from the germline V gene. In nucleotides, the CDR3 is TGCGCCAGCAGCTTTGACAGGGGCTCCGACTATGGCTACACCTTC. Amino acids: CASSFDRGSDYGYTF. The full variable domain, rest sourced from reference TRBV5-1 and TRBJ1-2, is KAGVTQTPRYLIKTRGQQVTLSCSPISGHRSVSWYQQTPGQGLQFLFEYFSETQRNKGNFPGRFSGRQFSNSRSEMNVSTLELGDSALYLCASSFDRGSDYGYTFGSGTRLTVV.

This chain joins TRBV19 and TRBJ2-7; tentatively, D is TRBD2 (5 bases). The germline V gene has CDR1 LNHDA and CDR2 SQIVND (reference sequence). The CDR3 sequence is 13 residues long. V was cut by 1 base and J by 7 bases, with 11 bases left in between. CDR3 sequence: CASSIGMPGEQYF. CDR3 bases: TGTGCCAGTAGTATAGGCATGCCGGGGGAGCAGTACTTC.

The CDR3 DNA follows: TGTGCCAGCAGCTCGCGGGGGAAATACTACGAGCAGTACTTC. It codes for CASSSRGKYYEQYF. The chain joins TRBV5-8 to TRBJ2-7; 7 bases line up with TRBD2. Germline CDR1 SGHTS, CDR2 YDEGEE. CDR3 length: 14 residues. The ends lost 3 bases at V and 3 bases at J; junction bases unmatched: 6. Based on the CDR3 plus reference TRBV5-8 and TRBJ2-7, the full variable domain is EAGVTQSPTHLIKTRGQQATLRCSPISGHTSVYWYQQALGLGLQFLLWYDEGEERNRGNFPPRFSGRQFPNYSSELNVNALELEDSALYLCASSSRGKYYEQYFGPGTRLTVT.

The chain recombines TRBV6-4 with TRBJ2-3, with 12 bases fitting TRBD2. The CDR3 runs to 17 residues. The V segment lost 0 bases and the J segment 7 bases; nucleotides outside the gene matches: 8. CDR1 and CDR2 from the germline V gene are MRHNA and SNTAGT. CDR3 residues: CASSDSTSGRKSNTQYF. The CDR3 DNA reads as TGTGCCAGCAGTGACTCCACTAGCGGGAGGAAGTCAAATACGCAGTATTTT.